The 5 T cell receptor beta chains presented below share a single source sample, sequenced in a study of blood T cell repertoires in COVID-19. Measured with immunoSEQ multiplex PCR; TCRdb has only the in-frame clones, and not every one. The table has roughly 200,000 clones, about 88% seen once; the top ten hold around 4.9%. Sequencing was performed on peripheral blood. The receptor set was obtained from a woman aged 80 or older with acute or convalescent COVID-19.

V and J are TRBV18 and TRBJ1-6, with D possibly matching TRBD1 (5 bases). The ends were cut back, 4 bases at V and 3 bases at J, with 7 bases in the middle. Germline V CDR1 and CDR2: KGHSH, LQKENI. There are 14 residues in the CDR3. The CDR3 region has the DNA TGTGCCAGCTCACTCGACAGCTATAATTCACCCCTCCACTTT. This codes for CASSLDSYNSPLHF.

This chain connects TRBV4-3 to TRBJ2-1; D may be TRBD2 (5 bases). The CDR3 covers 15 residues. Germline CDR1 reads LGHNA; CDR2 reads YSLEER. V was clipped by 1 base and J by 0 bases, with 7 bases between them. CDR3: CASSQVGGSYNEQFF. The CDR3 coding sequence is TGCGCCAGCAGCCAAGTTGGAGGCTCCTACAATGAGCAGTTCTTC.

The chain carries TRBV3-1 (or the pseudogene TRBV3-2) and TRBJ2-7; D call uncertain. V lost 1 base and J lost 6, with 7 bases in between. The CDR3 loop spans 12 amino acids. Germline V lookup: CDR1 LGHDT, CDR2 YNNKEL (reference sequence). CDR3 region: CASSQGVVEQYF. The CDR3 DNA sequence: TGTGCCAGCAGCCAAGGAGTCGTCGAGCAGTACTTC.

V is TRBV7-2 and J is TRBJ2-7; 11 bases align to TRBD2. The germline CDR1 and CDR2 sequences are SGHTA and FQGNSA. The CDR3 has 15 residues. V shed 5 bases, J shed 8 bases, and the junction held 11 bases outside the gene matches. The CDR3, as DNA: TGTGCCAGCAGCACTTTACTAGCGGGAGAAGTCAAGCAGTACTTC. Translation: CASSTLLAGEVKQYF.

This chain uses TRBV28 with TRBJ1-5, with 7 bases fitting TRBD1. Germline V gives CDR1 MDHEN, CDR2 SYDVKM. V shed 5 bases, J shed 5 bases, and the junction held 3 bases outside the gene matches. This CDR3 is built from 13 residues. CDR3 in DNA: TGTGCCAGCAGTGGACAGGTCTATCAGCCCCAGCATTTT. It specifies CASSGQVYQPQHF.